This T cell receptor (beta chain) appears in the sequencing data of a study of a mutant IDH1 vaccine in newly diagnosed glioma. Background on the study: Patients got their first vaccination 4-6 weeks after radiotherapy alone, or with temozolomide cycles. Regarding the study as a whole: A vaccine-induced immune response developed in 93.3% of the patients.

Stated time point: week 23, last vaccination. The study gave 300 ug of mutant IDH1 20-mer peptide per vaccine dose, with topical imiquimod. Donors had new IDH1-mutant astrocytomas of WHO grade 3 or 4 (ATRX-lost). V lost 4 bases to trimming and J lost 0 bases, with 15 bases between them. The CDR3 consists of 16 residues. Per the germline V gene, CDR1 is KGHSH and CDR2 is LQKENI. TCRdb's copy holds only in-frame clones and misses some; the assay was immunoSEQ multiplex PCR. In the table there are approximately 62,000 clones, about 85% of which are singletons. Comment on this clone: The antigen is undetermined.

Source: PBMCs, taken from a glioma patient whose treatment included an IDH1 peptide vaccine. The chain employs TRBV18 and TRBJ1-1; maybe TRBD1 (6 bases). The TCR was taken from a man under 40 with glioma. The CDR3: CASSHTPGHLNTEAFF. The DNA for the CDR3 is TGTGCCAGCTCACACACCCCGGGACACTTGAACACTGAAGCTTTCTTT.